The entry below gives a single T cell receptor beta chain sequence along with its context. The repertoire was sequenced with immunoSEQ multiplex PCR; TCRdb's copy has only in-frame clones and lacks some. Of under 300,000 clones in the sample, about 80% were seen once. This sample was taken from a study of blood T cell repertoires in COVID-19. With 0 bases clipped from V and 14 bases from J, the junction kept 8 bases outside the gene matches. This CDR3 spans 14 amino acids. Per germline, CDR1 LGHDT and CDR2 YNNKEL (reference sequence). This chain links TRBV3-1 (or the pseudogene TRBV3-2) with TRBJ2-1; 9 nucleotides agree with TRBD2. The receptor comes from a man aged 25 to 40 who had recovered from COVID-19. Sequencing input: peripheral blood. Here the CDR3 reads CASSQELRGGREFF. In nucleotides, the CDR3 is TGTGCCAGCAGCCAAGAGTTGCGGGGGGGCCGTGAGTTCTTC.